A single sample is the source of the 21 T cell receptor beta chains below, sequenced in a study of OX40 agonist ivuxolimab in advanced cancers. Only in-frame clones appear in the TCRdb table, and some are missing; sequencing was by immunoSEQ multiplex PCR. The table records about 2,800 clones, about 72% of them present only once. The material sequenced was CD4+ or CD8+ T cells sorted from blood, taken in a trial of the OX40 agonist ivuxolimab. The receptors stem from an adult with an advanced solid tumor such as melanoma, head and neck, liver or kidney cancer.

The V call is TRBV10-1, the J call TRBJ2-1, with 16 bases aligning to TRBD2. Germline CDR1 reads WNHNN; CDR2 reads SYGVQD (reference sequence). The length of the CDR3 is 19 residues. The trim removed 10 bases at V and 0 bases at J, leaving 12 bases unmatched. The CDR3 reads CAIHPGLAGGPSSYNEQFF. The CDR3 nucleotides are TGCGCCATTCACCCGGGACTAGCGGGGGGGCCGAGCTCCTACAATGAGCAGTTCTTC.

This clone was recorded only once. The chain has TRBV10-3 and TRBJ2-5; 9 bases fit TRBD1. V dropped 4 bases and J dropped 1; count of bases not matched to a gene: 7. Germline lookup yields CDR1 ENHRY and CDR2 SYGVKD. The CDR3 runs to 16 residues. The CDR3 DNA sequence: TGTGCCATCAGTGGAGGGACAGGGATAGGCCAAGAGACCCAGTACTTC. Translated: CAISGGTGIGQETQYF.

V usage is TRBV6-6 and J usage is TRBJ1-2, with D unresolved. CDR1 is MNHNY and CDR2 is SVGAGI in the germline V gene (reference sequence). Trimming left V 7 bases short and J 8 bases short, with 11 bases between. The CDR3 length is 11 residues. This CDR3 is CASTPSRGYTF. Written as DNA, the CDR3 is TGTGCCAGCACCCCCTCGCGCGGCTACACCTTC.

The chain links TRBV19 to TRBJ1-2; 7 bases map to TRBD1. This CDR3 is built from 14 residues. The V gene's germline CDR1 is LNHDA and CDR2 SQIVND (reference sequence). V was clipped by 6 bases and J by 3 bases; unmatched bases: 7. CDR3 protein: CASSMRGLDYGYTF. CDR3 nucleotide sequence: TGTGCCAGTAGCATGAGGGGGCTTGACTATGGCTACACCTTC.

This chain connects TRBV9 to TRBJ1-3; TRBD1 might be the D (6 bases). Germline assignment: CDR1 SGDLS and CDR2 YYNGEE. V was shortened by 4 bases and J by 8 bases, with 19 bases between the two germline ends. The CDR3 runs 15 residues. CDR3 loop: CASSLEGGEGYTIYF. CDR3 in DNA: TGTGCCAGCAGCCTTGAGGGGGGCGAGGGGTACACCATATATTTT.

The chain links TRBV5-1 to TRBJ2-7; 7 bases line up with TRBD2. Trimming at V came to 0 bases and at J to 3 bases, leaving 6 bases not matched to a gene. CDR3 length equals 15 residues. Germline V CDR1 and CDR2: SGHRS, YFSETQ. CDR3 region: CASSLAGGLFYEQYF. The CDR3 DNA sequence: TGCGCCAGCAGCTTGGCCGGGGGGTTGTTCTACGAGCAGTACTTC.

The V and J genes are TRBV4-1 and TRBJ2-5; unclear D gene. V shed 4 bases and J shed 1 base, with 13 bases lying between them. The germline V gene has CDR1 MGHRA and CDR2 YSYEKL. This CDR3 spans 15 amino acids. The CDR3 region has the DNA TGCGCCAGCAGCCCGGGTGATGGCGGCCAAGAGACCCAGTACTTC. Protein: CASSPGDGGQETQYF.

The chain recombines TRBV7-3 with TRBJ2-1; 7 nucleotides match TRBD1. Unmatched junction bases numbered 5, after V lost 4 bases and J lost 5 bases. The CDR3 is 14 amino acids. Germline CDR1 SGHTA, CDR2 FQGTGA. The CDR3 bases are TGTGCCAGCAGCTGGCCGGGACAGAACAATGAGCAGTTCTTC. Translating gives CASSWPGQNNEQFF.

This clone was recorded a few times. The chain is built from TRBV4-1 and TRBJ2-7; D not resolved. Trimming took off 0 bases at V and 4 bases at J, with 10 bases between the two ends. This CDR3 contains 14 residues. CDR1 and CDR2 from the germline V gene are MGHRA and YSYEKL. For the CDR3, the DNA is TGCGCCAGCAGCCAAGATCCCAGTACGTACGAGCAGTACTTC. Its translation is CASSQDPSTYEQYF.

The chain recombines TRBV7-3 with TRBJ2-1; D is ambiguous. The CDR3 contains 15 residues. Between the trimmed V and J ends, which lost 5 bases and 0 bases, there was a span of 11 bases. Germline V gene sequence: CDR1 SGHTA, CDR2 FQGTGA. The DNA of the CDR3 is TGTGCCAGCAGCCAATCCCTAAGCTCCTACAATGAGCAGTTCTTC. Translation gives CASSQSLSSYNEQFF.

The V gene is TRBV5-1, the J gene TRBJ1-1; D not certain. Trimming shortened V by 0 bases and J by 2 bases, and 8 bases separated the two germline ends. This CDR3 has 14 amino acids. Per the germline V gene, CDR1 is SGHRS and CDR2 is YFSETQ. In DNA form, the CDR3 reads TGCGCCAGCAGCTTGGCTATGGGAAACACTGAAGCTTTCTTT. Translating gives CASSLAMGNTEAFF.

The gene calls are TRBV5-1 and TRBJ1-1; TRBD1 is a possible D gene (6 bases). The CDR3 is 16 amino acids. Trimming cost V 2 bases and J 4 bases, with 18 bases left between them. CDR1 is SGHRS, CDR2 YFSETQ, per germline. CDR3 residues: CASSLRTTGIGTEAFF. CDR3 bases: TGCGCCAGCAGCTTAAGAACTACAGGGATTGGCACTGAAGCTTTCTTT.

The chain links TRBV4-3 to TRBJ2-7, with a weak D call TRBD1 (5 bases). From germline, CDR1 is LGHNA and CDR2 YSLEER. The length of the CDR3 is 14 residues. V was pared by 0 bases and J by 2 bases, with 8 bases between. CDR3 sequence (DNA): TGCGCCAGCAGCCAAGATCAGGGCCCCTACGAGCAGTACTTC. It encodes CASSQDQGPYEQYF.

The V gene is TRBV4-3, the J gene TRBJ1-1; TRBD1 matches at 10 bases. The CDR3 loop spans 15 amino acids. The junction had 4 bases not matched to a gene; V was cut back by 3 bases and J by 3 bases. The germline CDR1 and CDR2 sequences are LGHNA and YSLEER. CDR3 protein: CASSHAGTGDTEAFF. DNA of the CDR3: TGCGCCAGCAGCCATGCCGGGACAGGGGACACTGAAGCTTTCTTT.

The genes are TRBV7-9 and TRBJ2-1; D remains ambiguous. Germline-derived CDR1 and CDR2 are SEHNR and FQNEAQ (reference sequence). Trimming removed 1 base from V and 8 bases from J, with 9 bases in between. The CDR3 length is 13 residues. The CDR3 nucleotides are TGTGCCAGCAGCTTAGGACTCATCGATGAGCAGTTCTTC. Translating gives CASSLGLIDEQFF.

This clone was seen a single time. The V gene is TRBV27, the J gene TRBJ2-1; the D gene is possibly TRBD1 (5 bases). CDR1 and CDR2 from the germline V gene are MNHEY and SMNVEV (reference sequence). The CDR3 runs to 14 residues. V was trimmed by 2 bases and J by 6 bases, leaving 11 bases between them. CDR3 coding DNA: TGTGCCAGCAGTTTACAGGGTTTGGGCAATGAGCAGTTCTTC. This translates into CASSLQGLGNEQFF.

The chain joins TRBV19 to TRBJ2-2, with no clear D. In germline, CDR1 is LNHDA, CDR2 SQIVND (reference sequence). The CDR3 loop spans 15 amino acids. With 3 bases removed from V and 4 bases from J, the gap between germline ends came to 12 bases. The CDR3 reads CASSMWRDGTGELFF. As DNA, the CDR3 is TGTGCCAGTAGTATGTGGCGCGATGGCACCGGGGAGCTGTTTTTT.

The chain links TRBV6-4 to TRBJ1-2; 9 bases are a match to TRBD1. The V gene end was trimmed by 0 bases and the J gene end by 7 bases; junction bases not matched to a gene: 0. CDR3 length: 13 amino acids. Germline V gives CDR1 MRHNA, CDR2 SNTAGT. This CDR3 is CASSDSDRGGYTF. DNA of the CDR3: TGTGCCAGCAGTGACTCGGACAGGGGTGGCTACACCTTC.

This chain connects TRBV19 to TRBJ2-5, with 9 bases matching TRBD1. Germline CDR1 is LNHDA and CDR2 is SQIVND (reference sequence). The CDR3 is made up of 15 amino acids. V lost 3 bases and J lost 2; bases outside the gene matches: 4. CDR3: CASSIWGQGQETQYF. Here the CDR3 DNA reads TGTGCCAGTAGTATCTGGGGACAGGGACAAGAGACCCAGTACTTC.

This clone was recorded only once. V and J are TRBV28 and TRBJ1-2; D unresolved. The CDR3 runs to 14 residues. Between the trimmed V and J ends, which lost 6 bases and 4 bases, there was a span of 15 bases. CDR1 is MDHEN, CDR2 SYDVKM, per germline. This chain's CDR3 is CASRLSPGAYGYTF. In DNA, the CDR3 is TGTGCCAGCAGACTCTCCCCGGGAGCCTATGGCTACACCTTC.

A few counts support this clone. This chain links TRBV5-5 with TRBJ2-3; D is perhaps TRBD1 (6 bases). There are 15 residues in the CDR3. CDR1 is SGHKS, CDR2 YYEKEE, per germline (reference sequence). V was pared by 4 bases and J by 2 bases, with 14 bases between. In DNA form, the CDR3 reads TGTGCCAGCAGCCAAGACAGGCAATACACAGATACGCAGTATTTT. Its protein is CASSQDRQYTDTQYF.